Given below is one T cell receptor beta chain in context. This clonotype was counted ten times or more. The clone's antigen remains unknown. Base-call qualities are not available, and no considerably larger clone is one nucleotide away. The data were taken from a study of T cells in Graves' hyperthyroidism and ophthalmopathy (dated by TCRdb to the late 2010s). Regarding the research as a whole: Peripheral blood samples were taken at initial diagnosis, before any treatment was given. The paper reports TCR Vbeta CDR3 sequencing of approximately 130 peripheral blood samples: over 40 ophthalmopathy, about 75 hyperthyroidism and roughly 17 progressor patients. The 100 discovery patients were randomly split 7:3 into training and test sets. To identify TCR V-J signatures that set the groups apart, the researchers used a discovery cohort of about a hundred patients, made up of 40 to 45 with Graves' ophthalmopathy and about 60 with stable Graves' hyperthyroidism. Whether ophthalmopathy could be predicted prospectively was tested in an independent validation cohort made up of roughly 19 hyperthyroidism patients plus 17 patients who later progressed to ophthalmopathy. Thyroid tissue and blood T-cell repertoires from six Graves' hyperthyroidism patients were also compared in the study. After sampling, hyperthyroidism patients received methimazole starting at 30 mg daily, and ophthalmopathy patients received high-dose intravenous methylprednisolone. The full study reports these points: No statistical method was used to fix the sample size in advance, and group allocation was not hidden from the investigators. In cross-validation, a model built on a 13 V-J signature told ophthalmopathy apart from stable hyperthyroidism with 85% to 90% sensitivity and approximately 81% specificity, and in testing the same model reached 80%/75%. Blood samples also contained most of the expanded thyroid clonotypes (frequency above 0.001), which suggests that blood repertoires may reflect thyroid immune responses. During validation, the model predicted progression to ophthalmopathy a median of around 7 months ahead of onset, with around 71% sensitivity and roughly 72% specificity.

From the cysteine up to the phenylalanine, the CDR3 has a length of 13 residues. CDR3 DNA only is kept here, 39 bases in frame from base 1. Via the germline V gene, CDR1 is ENHRY and CDR2 SYGVKD. V is pared back by 3 bases and J by 0 bases, with 5 bases lying between the germline termini. TCR beta CDR3 regions were amplified from RNA transcripts. The TCR CDR3 was subjected to a first round of RT-PCR using the HTBI primer set and the Qiagen OneStep RT-PCR kit. A second multiplex PCR round built the libraries, followed by size selection and purification. Libraries were sequenced paired-end with 100 bp reads on an Illumina HiSeq2000. Concerning the study's data processing: SOAPnuke was used to process the raw data, removing reads that contained adapters or uncalled bases, had a mean Phred below 15, or lacked an exact match to the constant primer or identifier. High-quality paired reads were merged using COPE v1.2.5, and each unique nucleotide sequence was defined as a clonotype. MiTCR v1.1 was used to align the clonotypes against IMGT TRBV, TRBD and TRBJ reference segments. The analysis included only V-J combinations with a frequency above 0.0001, which together covered 98% to 99.2% of the repertoires. A TCS score was defined as the ratio between F50 (clonal expansion) and ExV (chaos), using BLOSUM62-based TCRdist between CDR3 peptides within each V-J. Welch's t-statistics and random forest reduced roughly 530 V-J features to 13, which were used in a naive Bayes classifier (R e1071). The public reads were reprocessed in TCRdb via fastp at Q25 and MiXCR, keeping in-frame beta chains. For every CDR3 protein sequence, its rows merge into one entry that carries the most common genes and DNA. The V and J calls shown here were made by TCRdb, not taken from the authors' results. The sample table holds 600,000 to 750,000 distinct CDR3 sequences, of which around 15% were seen once. In total, the top ten clones hold roughly a sixth of the sample.

Graves' hyperthyroidism was defined as stable when no progression to ophthalmopathy occurred over 18 months of follow-up. Hyperthyroidism patients were newly diagnosed, had a disease duration of under 2 months, and were aged 18 to 65 years. Any patient with an uncontrolled infection, another autoimmune disease, pregnancy or lactation was excluded. Diagnoses were based on clinical symptoms, serum thyroxine and TRAb, thyroid ultrasound and orbital computed tomography. PBMCs were isolated from about 10 ml of fresh peripheral blood by Ficoll-Paque density gradient centrifugation. Total RNA was extracted with Trizol reagent, and quality was checked on an Agilent 2100 Bioanalyzer.

The chain links TRBV10-3 with TRBJ2-5; no D gene is confidently identified. The sequenced sample consisted of blood. The sequence derives from a man aged 50-59 years with Graves' hyperthyroidism. At the DNA level, the sequence is TGTGCCATCAGTGATGGGAACCAAGAGACCCAGTACTTC. Its product reads: CAISDGNQETQYF.